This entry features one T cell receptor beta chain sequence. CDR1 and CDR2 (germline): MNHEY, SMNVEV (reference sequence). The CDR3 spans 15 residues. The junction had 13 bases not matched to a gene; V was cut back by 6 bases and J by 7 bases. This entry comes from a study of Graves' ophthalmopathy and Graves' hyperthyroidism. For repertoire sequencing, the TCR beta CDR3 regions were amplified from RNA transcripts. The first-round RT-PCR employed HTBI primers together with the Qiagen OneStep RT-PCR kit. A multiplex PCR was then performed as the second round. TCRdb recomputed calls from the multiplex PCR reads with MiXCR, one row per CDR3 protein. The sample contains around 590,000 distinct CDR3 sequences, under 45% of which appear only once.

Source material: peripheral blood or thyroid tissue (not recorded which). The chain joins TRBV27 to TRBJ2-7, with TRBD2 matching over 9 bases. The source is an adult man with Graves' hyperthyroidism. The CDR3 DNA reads TGTGCCAGCAGCCCTGGTTCGGTAGCGGGAGATGAGCAGTACTTC. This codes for CASSPGSVAGDEQYF.